This record covers a single T cell receptor beta chain. Clones were sequenced by immunoSEQ multiplex PCR, and TCRdb holds only the in-frame ones, with some missing. The sample has 40,000 to 50,000 clones; 70% are singletons. Trimming removed 7 bases from V and 5 bases from J; junction bases left unmatched: 9. Germline V gene lookup returns CDR1 PRHDT and CDR2 FYEKMQ (reference sequence). This CDR3 region has 15 residues. The sample comes from a study of control samples from healthy donors and cancer patients. This TCR was sampled from a male donor with melanoma. Sequenced material: formalin-fixed, paraffin-embedded tissue. This chain joins TRBV13 and TRBJ2-7; 12 nucleotides line up with TRBD2. CDR3 coding DNA: TGTGCCAGCAAAAGGCTAGCGGGAGGGCCGGACGAGCAGTACTTC. Protein product: CASKRLAGGPDEQYF.